The 3 T cell receptor beta chains in this list originate from one sample, sequenced in a study of glioma-infiltrating T cells after dendritic cell vaccination. Time point described: after dendritic cell vaccination, including at tumor progression/relapse. Here immunoSEQ multiplex PCR was the method, and the copy in TCRdb shows in-frame clones only, minus some. The sample has about 91,000 clones, around four fifths seen once. The sequencing used blood, collected after dendritic cell vaccination. All receptors come from a human donor with glioblastoma.

This clone was seen a few times. The gene calls are TRBV5-1 and TRBJ1-6; D is undetermined. Trimming took 0 bases from V and 11 from J, leaving 9 bases between them. The germline CDR1 and CDR2 sequences are SGHRS and YFSETQ. The CDR3 consists of 13 residues. CDR3 sequence: CASSLGADTPLHF. Written as DNA, the CDR3 is TGCGCCAGCAGCTTGGGGGCTGATACACCCCTCCACTTT.

The rearrangement joins TRBV10-2 to TRBJ2-5; TRBD1 matches at 8 bases. Germline lookup yields CDR1 WSHSY and CDR2 SAAADI. The junction had 9 bases not matched to a gene; V was cut back by 7 bases and J by 5 bases. The CDR3 is made up of 14 amino acids. This chain's CDR3 is CASTEAGGAETQYF. The CDR3 DNA reads TGCGCCAGCACAGAAGCAGGGGGCGCGGAGACCCAGTACTTC.

V usage is TRBV25-1 and J usage is TRBJ2-2, with D possibly being TRBD2 (6 bases). The germline gives CDR1 MGHDK, CDR2 SYGVNS. The CDR3 has 17 amino acids. V was shortened by 0 bases and J by 1 base, with 12 bases between the two germline ends. Here the CDR3 DNA reads TGTGCCAGCAGTGAATACCGACTAGGCGAGAACACCGGGGAGCTGTTTTTT. Amino acids: CASSEYRLGENTGELFF.